This T cell receptor (beta chain) was identified during a study of identifying expanded T cells in peripheral blood. Study-level findings and limits: Clone count variance between roughly 2-week samples rose with total template count.

With 5 bases removed from V and 5 bases from J, the gap between germline ends came to 15 bases. Germline V gene sequence: CDR1 SGHTA, CDR2 FQGTGA. The CDR3 consists of 14 residues. Turning to this clone: Antigen unknown.

The method was immunoSEQ multiplex PCR; TCRdb's version includes in-frame clones alone and lacks a portion of them. The sample includes roughly 130,000 clones, 75% to 90% of them seen just once. Source material: blood. This clonotype originated in a person between 18 and 75 years old in good health. The chain has TRBV7-3 and TRBJ1-1; D is perhaps TRBD1 (6 bases). The CDR3 DNA sequence: TGTGCCAGCAGCCCGCGCAATACAGGGACTGAAGCTTTCTTT. It translates to CASSPRNTGTEAFF.